Here is one T cell receptor beta chain with its context. The data belong to a study of OX40 agonist ivuxolimab in advanced cancers. Produced via immunoSEQ multiplex PCR; TCRdb's table is partial and in-frame only. Seen here are approximately 80,000 clones, about 90% observed once, and the top ten hold roughly 0.32%. The CDR3 consists of 11 residues. Deletions cut 3 bases from V and 5 bases from J, with 8 bases between. In germline, CDR1 is DFQATT, CDR2 SNEGSKA (reference sequence). The sample was CD4+ or CD8+ T cells sorted from blood, taken in a trial of the OX40 agonist ivuxolimab. The clonotype comes from an adult with an advanced solid tumor such as melanoma, head and neck, liver or kidney cancer. The V call is TRBV20-1, the J call TRBJ2-7, with a weak D call TRBD2 (5 bases). The CDR3 reads CSASPGNEQYF. As DNA, the CDR3 is TGCAGTGCTAGCCCGGGAAACGAGCAGTACTTC.